The rows below give T cell receptor beta chains drawn from one sample of a study of shared clonotypes between healthy human individuals. Generated by immunoSEQ multiplex PCR, the TCRdb table keeps only in-frame clones and is missing some. The sample records over 75,000 clones, around 68% being singletons. Sequenced input: memory CD8+ T cells sorted from blood. These receptors came from a man aged 25 to 45 in good health. The CDR3 runs from the conserved cysteine through the conserved F or W. The D gene is left open where the match is weak. Clone size appears in some rows only: once, few, many, or a class for an expanded clone.

CDR3,DNA,size,D,V,J
CSARPRVEQFF,TGCAGTGCTCGCCCGAGGGTTGAGCAGTTCTTC,few,.,TRBV20-1,TRBJ2-1
CSVRLAVPFYEQYF,TGCAGCGTTAGATTAGCGGTACCCTTCTACGAGCAGTACTTC,medium-sized,.,TRBV29-1,TRBJ2-7
CASSFLVVAGGPGELFF,TGTGCCAGCAGCTTCCTTGTTGTAGCGGGAGGGCCCGGGGAGCTGTTTTTT,.,TRBD2,TRBV5-5,TRBJ2-2
CASSQERGGTGLDGYTF,TGCGCCAGCAGCCAGGAAAGGGGTGGAACAGGGCTCGATGGCTACACCTTC,.,.,TRBV4-1,TRBJ1-2
CASSAGLAGGAYEQYF,TGTGCCAGCAGTGCGGGACTAGCGGGAGGGGCCTACGAGCAGTACTTC,.,TRBD2,TRBV6-1,TRBJ2-7
CASSLSNYGYTF,TGTGCCAGCAGCTTATCTAACTATGGCTACACCTTC,.,.,TRBV11-2,TRBJ1-2
CASSYSPGGEETQYF,TGTGCCAGCAGTTACTCGCCCGGGGGAGAAGAGACCCAGTACTTC,few,.,TRBV6-5,TRBJ2-5
CASSLGGRDTGELFF,TGTGCCAGCAGCTTGGGAGGGAGAGACACCGGGGAGCTGTTTTTT,.,.,TRBV5-4,TRBJ2-2
CASSLYNNVDTQYF,TGTGCCAGCAGTTTATATAACAACGTTGATACGCAGTATTTT,.,.,TRBV28,TRBJ2-3
CASSLRTSGRDTQYF,TGTGCCAGCAGCTTACGGACTAGCGGGAGGGATACGCAGTATTTT,.,TRBD2,TRBV5-4,TRBJ2-3
CASSLGTEGDTQYF,TGTGCCAGCAGCTTAGGGACGGAGGGAGATACGCAGTATTTT,.,.,TRBV7-6,TRBJ2-3
CAYTGTSFTLEQYF,TGTGCCTATACCGGGACTAGCTTCACTCTCGAGCAGTACTTC,.,TRBD2,TRBV30,TRBJ2-7
CASSPGLAGDTGELFF,TGTGCCAGCAGCCCGGGACTAGCGGGAGACACCGGGGAGCTGTTTTTT,.,TRBD2,TRBV5-4,TRBJ2-2
CASSGTSSGISYEQYF,TGCGCCAGCAGCGGAACTTCTAGCGGGATCTCCTACGAGCAGTACTTC,.,TRBD2,TRBV5-1,TRBJ2-7
CASSLYTGANTGELFF,TGTGCCAGCAGCTTGTATACGGGAGCCAACACCGGGGAGCTGTTTTTT,.,.,TRBV5-6,TRBJ2-2
CASSQVVGANYGYTF,TGCGCCAGCAGCCAAGTGGTAGGGGCTAACTATGGCTACACCTTC,.,.,TRBV4-3,TRBJ1-2
CASSLVQRGYDNEQFF,TGTGCCAGCAGCTTAGTCCAAAGGGGGTACGACAATGAGCAGTTCTTC,.,.,TRBV11-2,TRBJ2-1
CASSLEPWGEKLFF,TGTGCCAGCAGCTTGGAACCCTGGGGTGAAAAACTGTTTTTT,.,.,TRBV5-5,TRBJ1-4
CASSLGTGRSYEQYF,TGTGCCAGCAGCTTGGGGACAGGGAGATCCTACGAGCAGTACTTC,.,TRBD1,TRBV5-4,TRBJ2-7
CASSLYSGGDGYTF,TGTGCCAGCAGCTTGTATAGCGGGGGCGATGGCTACACCTTC,.,.,TRBV7-9,TRBJ1-2
CASSLAMGPSYEQYF,TGTGCCAGCAGCTTAGCAATGGGGCCTTCCTACGAGCAGTACTTC,few,.,TRBV11-2,TRBJ2-7
CASSLNGILSYNEQFF,TGCGCCAGCAGCCTCAACGGGATCCTCTCCTACAATGAGCAGTTCTTC,.,.,TRBV5-1,TRBJ2-1
CASSLETDTQYF,TGTGCCAGCAGCTTGGAGACAGATACGCAGTATTTT,many,.,TRBV5-6,TRBJ2-3
CASSPQIGLIYNEQFF,TGTGCCAGCAGCCCACAAATAGGACTGATCTACAATGAGCAGTTCTTC,.,.,TRBV9,TRBJ2-1
CASSWDRKPYEQYF,TGTGCCAGCAGCTGGGACAGGAAGCCCTACGAGCAGTACTTC,.,TRBD1,TRBV28,TRBJ2-7
CASSVTPGQGAGGANVLTF,TGTGCCAGCAGCGTTACACCGGGACAGGGGGCTGGTGGGGCCAACGTCCTGACTTTC,.,TRBD1,TRBV9,TRBJ2-6
CASSDSAGGPNEQFF,TGTGCCAGCAGTGACTCGGCGGGAGGGCCAAATGAGCAGTTCTTC,few,TRBD2,TRBV6-4,TRBJ2-1
CASSYPGTGPRGYTF,TGTGCCAGCAGCTACCCCGGGACAGGCCCCAGGGGCTACACCTTC,.,TRBD1,TRBV6-5,TRBJ1-2
CASSWEVYGGYTF,TGTGCCAGCAGCTGGGAGGTTTACGGAGGCTACACCTTC,few,.,TRBV7-9,TRBJ1-2